This TCR beta chain is drawn from a study of OX40 agonist ivuxolimab in advanced cancers. Turning to the study itself: A partial response was reached by three patients: one with hepatocellular carcinoma and two with cutaneous melanoma. Study conclusions and caveats: At 0.1-3.0 mg/kg, partial responders had clonal expansion among the lowest observed. CD8+ T cells were the subset that, on average, had more expanded clones than CD4+.

Only in-frame clones appear in the TCRdb table, and some are missing; sequencing was by immunoSEQ multiplex PCR. The data contain tens of thousands of clones, approximately 85% of them singletons. Trimming took off 7 bases at V and 6 bases at J, with 15 bases between the two ends. From germline, CDR1 is MNHNS and CDR2 SASEGT. CDR3 length: 13 amino acids. As concerns this clone: Its antigen is as yet unknown.

Sampling times: baseline, cycle 4 day 1, cycle 7 day 1. The chain carries TRBV6-1 and TRBJ1-1; maybe TRBD1 (6 bases). The sequences come from CD4+ or CD8+ T cells sorted from blood, collected in a trial of the OX40 agonist ivuxolimab. This TCR was sampled from an adult with an advanced solid tumor such as melanoma, head and neck, liver or kidney cancer. CDR3 amino acids: CASMAIGGAEAFF. The CDR3 DNA reads as TGTGCCAGCATGGCAATAGGGGGAGCTGAAGCTTTCTTT.